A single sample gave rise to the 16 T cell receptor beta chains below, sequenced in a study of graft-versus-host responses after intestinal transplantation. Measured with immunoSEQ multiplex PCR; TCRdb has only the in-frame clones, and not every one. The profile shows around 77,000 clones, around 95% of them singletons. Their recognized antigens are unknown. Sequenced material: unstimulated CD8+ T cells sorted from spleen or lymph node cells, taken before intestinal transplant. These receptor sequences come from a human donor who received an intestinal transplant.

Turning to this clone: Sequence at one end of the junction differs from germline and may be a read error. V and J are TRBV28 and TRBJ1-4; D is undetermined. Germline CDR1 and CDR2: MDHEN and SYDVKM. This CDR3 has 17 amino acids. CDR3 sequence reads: CASSPGWSGATNEKLFF. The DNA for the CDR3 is TGTGCCAGCAGTCCCGGGTGGTCGGGAGCAACGAATGAAAAACTGTTTTTT.

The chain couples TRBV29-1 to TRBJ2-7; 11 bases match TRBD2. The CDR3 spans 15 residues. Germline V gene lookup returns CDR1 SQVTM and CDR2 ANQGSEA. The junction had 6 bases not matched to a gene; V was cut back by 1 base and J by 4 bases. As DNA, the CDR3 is TGCAGCGTTGAAGGAGGGACTAGCGGATTTTACGAGCAGTACTTC. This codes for CSVEGGTSGFYEQYF.

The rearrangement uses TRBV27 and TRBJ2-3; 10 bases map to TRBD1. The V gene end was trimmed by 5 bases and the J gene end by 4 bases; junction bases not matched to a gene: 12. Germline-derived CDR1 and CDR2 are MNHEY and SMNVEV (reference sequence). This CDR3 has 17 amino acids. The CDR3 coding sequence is TGTGCCAGCAGTCAGGCCCCGGGACAGGGGACTGCAGATACGCAGTATTTT. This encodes CASSQAPGQGTADTQYF.

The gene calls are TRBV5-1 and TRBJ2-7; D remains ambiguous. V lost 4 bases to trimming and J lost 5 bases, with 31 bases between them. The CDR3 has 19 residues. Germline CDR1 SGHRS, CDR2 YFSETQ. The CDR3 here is CASSPGGALTPSGINEQYF. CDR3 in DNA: TGCGCCAGCAGCCCAGGTGGTGCCTTAACCCCTTCAGGTATTAACGAGCAGTACTTC.

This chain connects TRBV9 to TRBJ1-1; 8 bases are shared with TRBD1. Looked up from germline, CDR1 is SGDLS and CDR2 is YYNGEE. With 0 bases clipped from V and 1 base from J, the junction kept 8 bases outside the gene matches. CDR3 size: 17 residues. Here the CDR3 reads CASSVGPTGGPNTEAFF. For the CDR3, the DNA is TGTGCCAGCAGCGTAGGCCCTACAGGGGGGCCGAACACTGAAGCTTTCTTT.

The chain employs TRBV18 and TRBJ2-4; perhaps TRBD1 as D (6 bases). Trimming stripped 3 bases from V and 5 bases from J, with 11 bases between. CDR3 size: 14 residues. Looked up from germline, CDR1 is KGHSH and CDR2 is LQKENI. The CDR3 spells CASSPRDNQNIQYF. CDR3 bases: TGTGCCAGCTCACCCCGGGACAACCAAAACATTCAGTACTTC.

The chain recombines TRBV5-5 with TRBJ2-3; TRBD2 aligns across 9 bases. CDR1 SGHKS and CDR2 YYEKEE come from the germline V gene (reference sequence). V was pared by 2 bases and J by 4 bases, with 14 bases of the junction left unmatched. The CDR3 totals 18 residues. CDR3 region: CASSFAGGPIDGADTQYF. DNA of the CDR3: TGTGCCAGCAGCTTTGCGGGAGGGCCTATAGACGGAGCAGATACGCAGTATTTT. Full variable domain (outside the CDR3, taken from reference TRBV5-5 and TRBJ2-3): DAGVTQSPTHLIKTRGQQVTLRCSPISGHKSVSWYQQVLGQGPQFIFQYYEKEERGRGNFPDRFSARQFPNYSSELNVNALLLGDSALYLCASSFAGGPIDGADTQYFGPGTRLTVL.

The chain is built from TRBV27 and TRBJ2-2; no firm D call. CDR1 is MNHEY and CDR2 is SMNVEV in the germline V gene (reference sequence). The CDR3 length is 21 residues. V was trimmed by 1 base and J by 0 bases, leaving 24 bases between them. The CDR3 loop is CASSLFSPLRVATSNTGELFF. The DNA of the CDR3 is TGTGCCAGCAGTTTATTTAGCCCCCTCCGAGTGGCGACATCGAACACCGGGGAGCTGTTTTTT.

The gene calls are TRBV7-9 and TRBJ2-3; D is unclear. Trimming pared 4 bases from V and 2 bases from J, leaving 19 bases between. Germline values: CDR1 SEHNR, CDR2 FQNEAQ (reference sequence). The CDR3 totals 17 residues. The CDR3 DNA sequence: TGTGCCAGCAGCTCTCCACGAATAGCCCCTGACACAGATACGCAGTATTTT. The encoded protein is CASSSPRIAPDTDTQYF.

Here the CDR3 reads CAWKGPFYGYTF. In nucleotides, the CDR3 is TGTGCCTGGAAAGGACCTTTTTATGGCTACACCTTC. The chain combines TRBV30 with TRBJ1-2, with no clear D. CDR3 size: 12 residues. Per the germline V gene, CDR1 is GTSNPN and CDR2 is SVGIG (reference sequence). Between the trimmed V and J ends, which lost 4 bases and 5 bases, there was a span of 11 bases. Using reference TRBV30 and TRBJ1-2 for the parts outside the CDR3, the full variable domain is SQTIHQWPATLVQPVGSPLSLECTVEGTSNPNLYWYRQAAGRGLQLLFYSVGIGQISSEVPQNLSASRPQDRQFILSSKKLLLSDSGFYLCAWKGPFYGYTFGSGTRLTVV.

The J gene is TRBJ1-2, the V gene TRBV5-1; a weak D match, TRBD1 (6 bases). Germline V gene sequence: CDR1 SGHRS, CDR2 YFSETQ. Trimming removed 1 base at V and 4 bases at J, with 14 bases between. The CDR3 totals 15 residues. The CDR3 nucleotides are TGCGCCAGCAGCTTGTATCGGGGGGCGGGCTATGGCTACACCTTC. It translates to CASSLYRGAGYGYTF.

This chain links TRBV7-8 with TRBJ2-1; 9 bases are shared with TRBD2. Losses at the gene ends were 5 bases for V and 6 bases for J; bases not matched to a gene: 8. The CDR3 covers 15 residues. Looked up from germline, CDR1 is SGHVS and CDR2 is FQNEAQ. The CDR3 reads CASSPYSGRGNEQFF. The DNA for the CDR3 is TGTGCCAGCAGCCCCTATAGCGGGAGAGGCAATGAGCAGTTCTTC.

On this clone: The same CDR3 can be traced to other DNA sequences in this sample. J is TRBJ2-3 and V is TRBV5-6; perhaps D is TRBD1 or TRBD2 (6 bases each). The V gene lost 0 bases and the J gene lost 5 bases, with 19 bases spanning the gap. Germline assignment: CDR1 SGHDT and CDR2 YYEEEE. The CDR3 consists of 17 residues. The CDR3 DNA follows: TGTGCCAGCAGCTTGGGGTCAACAGGGTGGAGGGGAGATACGCAGTATTTT. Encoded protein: CASSLGSTGWRGDTQYF.

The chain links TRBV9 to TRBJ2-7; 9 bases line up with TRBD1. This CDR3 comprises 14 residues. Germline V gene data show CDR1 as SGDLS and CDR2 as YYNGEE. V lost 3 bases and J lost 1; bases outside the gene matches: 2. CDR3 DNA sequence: TGTGCCAGCAGCGACGGGACAGGGTCCTACGAGCAGTACTTC. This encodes CASSDGTGSYEQYF.

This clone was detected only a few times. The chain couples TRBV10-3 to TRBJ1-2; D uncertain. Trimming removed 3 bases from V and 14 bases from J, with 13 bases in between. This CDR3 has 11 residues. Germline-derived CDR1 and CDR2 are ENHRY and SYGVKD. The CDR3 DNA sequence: TGTGCCATCAGTGATGGGCCAACGAAGACCTTC. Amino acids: CAISDGPTKTF.

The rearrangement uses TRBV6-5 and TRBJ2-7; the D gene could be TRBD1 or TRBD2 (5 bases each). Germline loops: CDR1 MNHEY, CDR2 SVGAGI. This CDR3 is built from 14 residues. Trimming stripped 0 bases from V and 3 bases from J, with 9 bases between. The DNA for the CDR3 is TGTGCCAGCAGTTACTCGGGGGTTTACTACGAGCAGTACTTC. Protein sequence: CASSYSGVYYEQYF.